The rows below give T cell receptor beta chains drawn from one sample of a study of radiation and T cells in renal cell carcinoma. The protocol was immunoSEQ multiplex PCR, while the TCRdb copy is restricted to in-frame clones and leaves out a portion. This sample carries 7,200 or so clones, less than 75% of them seen once, and the ten largest clones take roughly 43%. The sequencing used tumor tissue, collected from a patient whose treatment was nephrectomy without radiotherapy. Every receptor here comes from a woman aged 70 to 79 with renal cell carcinoma. CDR3s include the opening cysteine and the closing phenylalanine or tryptophan. A D gene is named only where the DNA matches it firmly.

V gene: TRBV30
J gene: TRBJ1-3
D gene: TRBD1
CDR3 protein: CAWRTKRPGTGSGNTIYF

V gene: TRBV30
J gene: TRBJ1-2
D gene: TRBD1
CDR3 protein: CAWSLRQGAVNYGYTF

V gene: TRBV4-1
J gene: TRBJ1-4
D gene: .
CDR3 protein: CASSQAGGGEKLFF

V gene: TRBV5-1
J gene: TRBJ2-7
D gene: .
CDR3 protein: CASSLYVTSVEQYF

V gene: TRBV4-1
J gene: .
D gene: TRBD2
CDR3 protein: CASSQVGGSYEQYF

V gene: TRBV2
J gene: TRBJ2-2
D gene: .
CDR3 protein: CASSEVRGSELFF

V gene: TRBV27
J gene: TRBJ2-3
D gene: TRBD2
CDR3 protein: CASSLLVSGGTDTQYF

V gene: TRBV7-9
J gene: TRBJ1-2
D gene: .
CDR3 protein: CASSPPGQGNYGYTF

V gene: TRBV10-3
J gene: TRBJ2-1
D gene: .
CDR3 protein: CAIRTIGDEQFF

V gene: TRBV25-1
J gene: TRBJ1-1
D gene: .
CDR3 protein: CASVARRGTEAFF

V gene: TRBV19
J gene: TRBJ1-6
D gene: .
CDR3 protein: CASSPRGEGGWRPLHF

V gene: TRBV2
J gene: TRBJ1-2
D gene: TRBD1
CDR3 protein: CASLKGQGGNYGYTF

V gene: TRBV29-1
J gene: TRBJ1-5
D gene: TRBD1
CDR3 protein: CSVRTGSNQPQHF

V gene: TRBV7-6
J gene: TRBJ2-2
D gene: TRBD2
CDR3 protein: CASSYSGLGTGELFF

V gene: TRBV9
J gene: TRBJ1-4
D gene: .
CDR3 protein: CASSVGVFDEKLFF

V gene: TRBV5-1
J gene: TRBJ1-3
D gene: .
CDR3 protein: CASSFGQPLDTIYF

V gene: TRBV7-2
J gene: TRBJ1-1
D gene: .
CDR3 protein: CASSLFGGSTEAFF